This record concerns one TCR beta chain sequence. Its antigen is still unknown. A multiplex PCR was run with 60 Vbeta primers and 13 Jbeta primers. Generated by immunoSEQ multiplex PCR, the TCRdb table keeps only in-frame clones and is missing some. In the table there are 150,000 to 200,000 clones, around 75% of which are singletons. This sample was taken from a study of cytomegalovirus exposure and HLA in healthy donors. Study outcomes and limitations: HLA alleles were associated with 15,000 to 20,000 TCR beta sequences in a later analysis at 0.05 false discovery rate.

Germline CDR1 is MGHRA and CDR2 is YSYEKL. The V gene end was trimmed by 3 bases and the J gene end by 2 bases; junction bases not matched to a gene: 6. CDR3 length equals 16 residues. Sequencing input: PBMCs. The receptor was isolated from a male donor in good health and CMV-seropositive. This sequence joins TRBV4-1 and TRBJ2-1; 8 bases fit TRBD2. This CDR3 reads CASSHPGGNPYNEQFF. The CDR3 nucleotides read TGCGCCAGCAGCCATCCGGGGGGGAACCCCTACAATGAGCAGTTCTTC.